One sample yielded the 8 T cell receptor beta chains listed below, sequenced in a study of blood T cell repertoires in COVID-19. This table comes from immunoSEQ multiplex PCR, and its TCRdb copy is limited to in-frame clones, with some not included. The sample holds some 150,000 clones, approximately 87% seen once. The sequencing input was peripheral blood. These receptors all stem from a woman aged 50 to 60 with active or convalescent COVID-19.

The V call is TRBV10-3, the J call TRBJ2-7; 7 bases match TRBD1. Germline V gene lookup returns CDR1 ENHRY and CDR2 SYGVKD. The CDR3 extends over 16 amino acids. With V trimmed by 5 bases and J by 3 bases, 13 bases remained unmatched. The CDR3 loop reads CAISYRDRAPHYEQYF. The CDR3 DNA reads as TGTGCCATCAGTTATCGAGACAGGGCACCCCACTACGAGCAGTACTTC.

With regard to this clone: Germline and junction disagree at one end, which may indicate a read error. CDR3 sequence reads: CASSLAGLETQYF. CDR3 coding DNA: TGTGCCAGCAGCCTAGCGGGGCTAGAGACCCAGTACTTC. This rearrangement joins TRBV7-9 to TRBJ2-5; 9 bases fit TRBD2. This CDR3 has 13 residues. The germline CDR1 and CDR2 sequences are SEHNR and FQNEAQ (reference sequence).

This clone was seen just once. This chain links TRBV28 with TRBJ1-6; unclear D gene. The CDR3 runs 15 residues. Germline values: CDR1 MDHEN, CDR2 SYDVKM. Trimming stripped 3 bases from V and 2 bases from J, with 8 bases between. The CDR3 spells CASSFSRTYNSPLHF. The CDR3 bases are TGTGCCAGCAGTTTTTCTAGGACCTATAATTCACCCCTCCACTTT.

This clone was counted a few times. The V and J genes are TRBV25-1 and TRBJ1-6; TRBD1 matches 7 bases. Per germline, CDR1 MGHDK and CDR2 SYGVNS. CDR3 size: 14 residues. The junction had 7 bases not matched to a gene; V was cut back by 5 bases and J by 9 bases. CDR3 nucleotides: TGTGCCAGCAGTAAGACAGGGCGTGGTTCACCCCTCCACTTT. Protein: CASSKTGRGSPLHF. The entire variable domain, with the rest obtained from reference TRBV25-1 and TRBJ1-6, is as follows: EADIYQTPRYLVIGTGKKITLECSQTMGHDKMYWYQQDPGMELHLIHYSYGVNSTEKGDLSSESTVSRIRTEHFPLTLESARPSHTSQYLCASSKTGRGSPLHFGNGTRLTVT.

The chain carries TRBV5-6 and TRBJ2-1; TRBD2 agrees at 9 bases. The CDR3 length is 17 residues. CDR1 SGHDT and CDR2 YYEEEE come from the germline V gene. Trimming took 1 base from V and 4 from J; bases not matched to a gene: 9. In DNA form, the CDR3 reads TGTGCCAGCAGCTTGCCTAGCGGGGCCAAAGCGTACAATGAGCAGTTCTTC. It encodes CASSLPSGAKAYNEQFF.

The V gene is TRBV30, the J gene TRBJ1-5; D is undetermined. Germline-derived CDR1 and CDR2 are GTSNPN and SVGIG (reference sequence). Trimming shortened V by 1 base and J by 3 bases, and 7 bases separated the two germline ends. This CDR3 is built from 13 residues. As DNA, the CDR3 is TGTGCCTGGAGTGACGGACTCAATCAGCCCCAGCATTTT. It codes for CAWSDGLNQPQHF.

The chain recombines TRBV3-1 (or the pseudogene TRBV3-2) with TRBJ1-6, with 7 positions matching TRBD1. The length of the CDR3 is 14 residues. J lost 7 bases, V lost 4 bases, and 4 bases had no gene match. Germline V gene lookup returns CDR1 LGHDT and CDR2 YNNKEL (reference sequence). CDR3 amino acids: CASSPDRANSPLHF. For the CDR3, the DNA is TGTGCCAGCAGCCCTGACAGGGCGAATTCACCCCTCCACTTT.

This clone was observed a single time. The chain links TRBV19 to TRBJ1-5, with D tentatively TRBD1 (5 bases). The V gene's germline CDR1 is LNHDA and CDR2 SQIVND (reference sequence). V was trimmed by 4 bases and J by 0 bases, leaving 22 bases between them. The CDR3 totals 19 residues. The CDR3 nucleotides are TGTGCCAGTAGTAGGAGGGGAACTGAGGGTCGCAATAGCAATCAGCCCCAGCATTTT. Amino acid sequence: CASSRRGTEGRNSNQPQHF.